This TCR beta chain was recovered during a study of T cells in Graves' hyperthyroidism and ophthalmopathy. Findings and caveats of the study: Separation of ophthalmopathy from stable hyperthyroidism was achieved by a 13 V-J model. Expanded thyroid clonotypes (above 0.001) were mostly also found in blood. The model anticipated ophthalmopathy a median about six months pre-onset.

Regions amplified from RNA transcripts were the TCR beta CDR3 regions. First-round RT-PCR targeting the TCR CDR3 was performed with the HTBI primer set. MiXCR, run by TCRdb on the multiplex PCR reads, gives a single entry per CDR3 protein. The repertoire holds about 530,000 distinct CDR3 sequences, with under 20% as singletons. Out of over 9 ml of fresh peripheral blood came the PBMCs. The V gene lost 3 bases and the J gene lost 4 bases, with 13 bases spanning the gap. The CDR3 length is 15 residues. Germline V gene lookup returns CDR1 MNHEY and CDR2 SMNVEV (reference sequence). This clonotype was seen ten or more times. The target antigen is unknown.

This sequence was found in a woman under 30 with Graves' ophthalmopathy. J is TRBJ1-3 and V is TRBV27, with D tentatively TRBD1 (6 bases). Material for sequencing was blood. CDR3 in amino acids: CASSLIGGSGNTIYF. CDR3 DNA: TGTGCCAGCAGTTTGATCGGGGGCTCGGGAAACACCATATATTTT.